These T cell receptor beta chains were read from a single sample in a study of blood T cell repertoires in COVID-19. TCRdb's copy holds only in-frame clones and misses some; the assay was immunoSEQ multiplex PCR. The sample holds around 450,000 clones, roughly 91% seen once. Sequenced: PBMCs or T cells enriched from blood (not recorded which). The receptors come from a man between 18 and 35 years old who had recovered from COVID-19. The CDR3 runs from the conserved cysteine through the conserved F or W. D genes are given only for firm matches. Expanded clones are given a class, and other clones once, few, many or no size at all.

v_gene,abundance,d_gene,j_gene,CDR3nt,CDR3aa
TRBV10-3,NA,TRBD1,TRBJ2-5,TGTGCCAGCAACACAGGGGGCCTCCAAGAGACCCAGTACTTC,CASNTGGLQETQYF
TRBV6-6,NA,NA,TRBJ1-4,TGTGCCAGCAGCAACAAACTCACCGGGACACCTTTTCCCGCAACTAATGAAAAACTGTTTTTT,CASSNKLTGTPFPATNEKLFF
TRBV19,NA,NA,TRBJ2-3,TGTGCCACCTCCCCCGGACTAAGGGTCCCCGAGCTTGGCACAGATACGCAGTATTTT,CATSPGLRVPELGTDTQYF
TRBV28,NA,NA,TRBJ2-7,TGTGCCAGCAGTTTAGGGGGCAGCTCCTACGAGCAGTACTTC,CASSLGGSSYEQYF
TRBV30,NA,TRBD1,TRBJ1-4,TGTGCCTGCGGGACAGAGGATGAAAAACTGTTTTTT,CACGTEDEKLFF
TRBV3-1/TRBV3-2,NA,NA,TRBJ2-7,TGTGCCAGCAGCCAAGATGCAGGTTCGGGAGAGCAGTACTTC,CASSQDAGSGEQYF
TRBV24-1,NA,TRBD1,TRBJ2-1,TGTGCCACCAGCACAGGGGGCGATGAGCAGTTCTTC,CATSTGGDEQFF
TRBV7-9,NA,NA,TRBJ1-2,TGTGCCAGCAGCTTAGCGTTATGGGGCTCGAGCTATGGCTACACCTTC,CASSLALWGSSYGYTF
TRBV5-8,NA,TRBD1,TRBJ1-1,TGTGCCAGCAGCTTGGCAGGGACAGGGGGCTGGGACACTGAAGCTTTCTTT,CASSLAGTGGWDTEAFF
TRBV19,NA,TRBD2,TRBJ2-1,TGTGCCAGTATAGGCCGGACTAGTCTTGTAGAGGAGCAGTTCTTC,CASIGRTSLVEEQFF
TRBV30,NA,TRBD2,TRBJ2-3,TGTGCCTGGAGTGTAGCTGGAGGGGGAACGATTCTAGCGGGAGGTCATTTT,CAWSVAGGGTILAGGHF
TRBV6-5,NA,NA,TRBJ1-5,TGTGCCAGCAGTTACGGGCCCGGGAACAATCAGCCCCAGCATTTT,CASSYGPGNNQPQHF
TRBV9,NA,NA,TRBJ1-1,TGTGCCAGCAGCGTAGACCCAGGTTCCGACACTGAAGCTTTCTTT,CASSVDPGSDTEAFF
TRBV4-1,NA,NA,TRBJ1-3,TGCGCCAGCAGCCAAGTTCGGTCCGTCTCTGGAAACACCATATATTTT,CASSQVRSVSGNTIYF
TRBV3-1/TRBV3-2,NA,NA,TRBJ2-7,TGTGCCAGCAGCCAAGGTCCAGGCTCCTACGAGCAGTACTTC,CASSQGPGSYEQYF
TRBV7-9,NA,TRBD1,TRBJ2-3,TGTGCCAGCAGCTTGGACAGGGAGACAGATACGCAGTATTTT,CASSLDRETDTQYF
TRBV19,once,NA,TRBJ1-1,TGTGCCAGTAGTAAGGCAGGGGCCTCTGAAGCTTTCTTT,CASSKAGASEAFF
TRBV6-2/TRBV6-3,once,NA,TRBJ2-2,TGTGCCAGCAGTTACCAGAATACGAACACCGGGGAGCTGTTTTTT,CASSYQNTNTGELFF
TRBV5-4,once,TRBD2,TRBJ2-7,TGTGCCAGCAGCTTCCTAGCGGGAGCCTACGAGCAGTACTTC,CASSFLAGAYEQYF
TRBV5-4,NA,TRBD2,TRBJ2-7,TGTGCCAGCAGCGCAAGAGTAGCGGGAGTTCTCCCTAAAGACTACGAGCAGTACTTC,CASSARVAGVLPKDYEQYF
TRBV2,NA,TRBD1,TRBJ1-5,TGTGCCAGCAAAATAGGGACAGCAAACAATCAGCCCCAGCATTTT,CASKIGTANNQPQHF
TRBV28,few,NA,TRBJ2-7,TGTGCCAGCAGTTTATCCACCTACGAGCAGTACTTC,CASSLSTYEQYF
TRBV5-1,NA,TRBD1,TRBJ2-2,TGCGCCAGCAGCTTGGGGGACAGGGGCGCCGGGGAGCTGTTTTTT,CASSLGDRGAGELFF
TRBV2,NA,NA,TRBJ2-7,TGTGCCAGCAGCATCTCCTACGAGCAGTACTTC,CASSISYEQYF
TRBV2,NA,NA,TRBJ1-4,TGTGCCAGCAGAGCCTACAGGGATGCGAATGAAAAACTGTTTTTT,CASRAYRDANEKLFF
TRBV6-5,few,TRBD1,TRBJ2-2,TGTGCCAGCAGTTACCGCACGACAGGGGGCACCGGGGAGCTGTTTTTT,CASSYRTTGGTGELFF
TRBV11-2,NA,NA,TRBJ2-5,TGTGCCAGCAGCCCTTCAATCGGGGTGGGAGAGACCCAGTACTTC,CASSPSIGVGETQYF
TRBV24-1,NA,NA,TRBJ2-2,TGTGCCACCAGTGACCCGGCCATTGAGCGGAGCACCGGGGAGCTGTTTTTT,CATSDPAIERSTGELFF
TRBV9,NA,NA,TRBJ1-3,TGTGCCAGCAGCCCAACGGGGGGAGGTGGAAACACCATATATTTT,CASSPTGGGGNTIYF
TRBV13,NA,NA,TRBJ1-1,TGTGCCAGCAGCGGCCCCTCGAACACTGAAGCTTTCTTT,CASSGPSNTEAFF
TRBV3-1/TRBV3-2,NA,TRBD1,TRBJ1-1,TGTGCCAGCAGCCAAGATATCGGGCAGGGGGTGAACACTGAAGCTTTCTTT,CASSQDIGQGVNTEAFF
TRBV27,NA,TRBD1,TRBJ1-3,TGTGCCAGCAGTTTAACAGGGGGTGGAAACACCATATATTTT,CASSLTGGGNTIYF
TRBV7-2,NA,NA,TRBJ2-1,TGTGCCAGCAGCTTAGCGTTAGTGTACAATGAGCAGTTCTTC,CASSLALVYNEQFF
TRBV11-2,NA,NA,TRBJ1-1,TGTGCCAGCAGCTGGGGAGCGGGGAACACTGAAGCTTTCTTT,CASSWGAGNTEAFF
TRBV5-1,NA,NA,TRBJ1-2,TGCGCCAGCAGATCTCCAGGGGCCGGAGCTAACTATGGCTACACCTTC,CASRSPGAGANYGYTF
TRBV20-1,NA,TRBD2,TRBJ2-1,TGCAGTGCTAGTCTGACTAGCGGGTACAATGAGCAGTTCTTC,CSASLTSGYNEQFF
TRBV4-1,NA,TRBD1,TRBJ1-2,TGCGCCAGCAGCCAAGGCGCAGGGGGCATGGGAGGCTACACCTTC,CASSQGAGGMGGYTF
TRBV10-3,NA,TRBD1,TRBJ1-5,TGTGCCATCAGTGAGTCTGGGACAGGATCAAATCAGCCCCAGCATTTT,CAISESGTGSNQPQHF
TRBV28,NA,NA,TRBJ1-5,TGTGCCAGCAGCGGGCGGGTTAGTAGGTATAGCAATCAGCCCCAGCATTTT,CASSGRVSRYSNQPQHF
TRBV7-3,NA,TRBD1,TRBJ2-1,TGTGCCAGCAGCTTAAAACCGGGACAGACCCGCAATGAGCAGTTCTTC,CASSLKPGQTRNEQFF
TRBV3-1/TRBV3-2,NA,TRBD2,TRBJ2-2,TGTGCCAGCAGCCAAAGGGGACTACCAAACACCGGGGAGCTGTTTTTT,CASSQRGLPNTGELFF
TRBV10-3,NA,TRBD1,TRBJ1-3,TGTGCCATCAGGGACAGGCTCGGGGACACCATATATTTT,CAIRDRLGDTIYF
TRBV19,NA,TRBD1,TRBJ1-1,TGTGCCAGTAGTATAGGCGCGGACAGGATTCTGTCGATGGATGACACTGAAGCTTTCTTT,CASSIGADRILSMDDTEAFF
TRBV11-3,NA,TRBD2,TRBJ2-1,TGTGCCAGCAGCTTAAACGGGAGGATCTACAATGAGCAGTTCTTC,CASSLNGRIYNEQFF
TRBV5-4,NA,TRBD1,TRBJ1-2,TGTGCCAGCTGGGGACAGGGGGTCGGCTACACCTTC,CASWGQGVGYTF
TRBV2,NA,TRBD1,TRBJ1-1,TGTGCCAGCAGTGAAGCGCGGACAGGGGGCACTGAAGCTTTCTTT,CASSEARTGGTEAFF
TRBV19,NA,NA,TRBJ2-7,TGTGCCAGTAAGAACAGGGCCTCCTCCGAGCAGTACTTC,CASKNRASSEQYF
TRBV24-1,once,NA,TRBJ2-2,TGTGCCACCAGTGACACAAGTGGCCCCGCGAACACCGGGGAGCTGTTTTTT,CATSDTSGPANTGELFF